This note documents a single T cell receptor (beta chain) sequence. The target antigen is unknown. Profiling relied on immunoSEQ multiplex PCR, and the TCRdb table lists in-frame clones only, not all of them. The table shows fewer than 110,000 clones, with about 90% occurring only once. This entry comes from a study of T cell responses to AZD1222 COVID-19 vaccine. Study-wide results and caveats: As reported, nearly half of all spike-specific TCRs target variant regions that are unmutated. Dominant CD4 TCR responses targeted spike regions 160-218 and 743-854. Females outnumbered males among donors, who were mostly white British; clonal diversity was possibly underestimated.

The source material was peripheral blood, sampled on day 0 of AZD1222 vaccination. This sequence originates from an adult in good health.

CDR3 coding DNA: TGTGCCAGTAGTATGGGAATCCCCCCGCGGGGTGGAGAGCAGTACTTC. Translation: CASSMGIPPRGGEQYF. The gene calls are TRBV19 and TRBJ2-7, with D tentatively TRBD2 (6 bases). V lost 3 bases to trimming and J lost 7 bases, with 22 bases between them. Germline values: CDR1 LNHDA, CDR2 SQIVND (reference sequence). CDR3 size: 16 residues.